Each of the 10 T cell receptor beta chains below was sequenced from the same sample in a study of graft-versus-host responses after intestinal transplantation. TCRdb's copy holds only in-frame clones and misses some; the assay was immunoSEQ multiplex PCR. Here the sample spans about 100,000 clones, around 90% being singletons. Their cognate antigens are unknown. Here the sequenced sample was unstimulated CD4+ T cells sorted from spleen or lymph node cells, taken before transplant. The receptors were sampled from a human donor who was the organ donor for an intestinal transplant.

The chain combines TRBV14 with TRBJ2-6, with D hard to call. Germline loops: CDR1 SGHDN, CDR2 FVKESK. The CDR3 extends over 16 amino acids. Between the trimmed V and J ends, which lost 2 bases and 2 bases, there was a span of 10 bases. CDR3 sequence reads: CASSQLWVPGANVLTF. The DNA for the CDR3 is TGTGCCAGCAGCCAATTATGGGTCCCTGGGGCCAACGTCCTGACTTTC.

This clone was counted a single time. This chain joins TRBV5-1 and TRBJ2-1, with 9 bases lining up with TRBD1. Germline CDR1 is SGHRS and CDR2 is YFSETQ. V trimming: 1 base; J trimming: 6 bases; junction bases outside the gene matches: 5. The CDR3 runs to 15 residues. CDR3 DNA: TGCGCCAGCAGCTTGTCGGGACAGGGATTCAATGAGCAGTTCTTC. It translates to CASSLSGQGFNEQFF.

The J gene is TRBJ2-7, the V gene TRBV30, with TRBD1 matching over 7 bases. The CDR3 extends over 13 amino acids. In germline, CDR1 is GTSNPN, CDR2 SVGIG (reference sequence). The trim removed 5 bases at V and 2 bases at J, leaving 6 bases unmatched. CDR3 loop: CAWDRVMTYEQYF. CDR3 DNA sequence: TGTGCCTGGGACAGGGTAATGACCTACGAGCAGTACTTC. Full variable domain (rest looked up from reference TRBV30 and TRBJ2-7): SQTIHQWPATLVQPVGSPLSLECTVEGTSNPNLYWYRQAAGRGLQLLFYSVGIGQISSEVPQNLSASRPQDRQFILSSKKLLLSDSGFYLCAWDRVMTYEQYFGPGTRLTVT.

This chain uses TRBV4-1 with TRBJ2-2; D is unclear. Trimming cost V 6 bases and J 6 bases, with 11 bases left between them. Germline assignment: CDR1 MGHRA and CDR2 YSYEKL. The CDR3 extends over 13 amino acids. The CDR3 loop reads CASRDSSAGELFF. CDR3 bases: TGCGCCAGCAGAGATTCGTCAGCCGGGGAGCTGTTTTTT.

The chain has TRBV6-5 and TRBJ2-5; D remains unclear. The CDR3 covers 13 residues. V lost 10 bases and J lost 2, with 14 bases in between. Per the germline V gene, CDR1 is MNHEY and CDR2 is SVGAGI. The CDR3 reads CAIEPRSQETQYF. The CDR3 nucleotides read TGTGCCATCGAACCTAGGTCACAAGAGACCCAGTACTTC.

CDR3 bases: TGCGCCAGCAGCATGGGACTAGCGGGGGTAGAGACCCAGTACTTC. Translating gives CASSMGLAGVETQYF. The rearrangement links TRBV5-1 to TRBJ2-5; TRBD2 aligns across 14 bases. Germline V CDR1 and CDR2: SGHRS, YFSETQ. There are 15 residues in the CDR3. Germline trimming cut 4 bases from V and 4 bases from J; bases unmatched to any gene: 3.

The rearrangement uses TRBV5-5 and TRBJ2-2; D is possibly TRBD1 or TRBD2 (5 bases each). The CDR3 runs 17 residues. Germline V gene data show CDR1 as SGHKS and CDR2 as YYEKEE (reference sequence). Trimming removed 5 bases at V and 6 bases at J, with 23 bases between. CDR3 coding DNA: TGTGCCAGCAGTCGATCGGGGCGTCGGGTGTTTCCCGGGGAGCTGTTTTTT. Its translation: CASSRSGRRVFPGELFF.

This chain joins TRBV19 and TRBJ1-1; D perhaps matches TRBD1 (5 bases). There are 15 residues in the CDR3. The germline V and J ends were trimmed by 7 bases and 9 bases, with 24 bases remaining between them. Germline V CDR1 and CDR2: LNHDA, SQIVND (reference sequence). CDR3 bases: TGTGCCAGTAATAACGACCCGGGACCTATTAAGAAAGCTTTCTTT. This codes for CASNNDPGPIKKAFF.

The rearrangement joins TRBV5-6 to TRBJ2-5; TRBD1 matches 7 bases. V was pared by 0 bases and J by 5 bases, with 10 bases of the junction left unmatched. This CDR3 spans 16 amino acids. Germline V lookup: CDR1 SGHDT, CDR2 YYEEEE. The CDR3 nucleotides are TGTGCCAGCAGCTTGGTAGGGGTTACAGGGGAGGAGACCCAGTACTTC. This sequence encodes CASSLVGVTGEETQYF. The whole variable domain, filled in from reference TRBV5-6 and TRBJ2-5, reads DAGVTQSPTHLIKTRGQQVTLRCSPKSGHDTVSWYQQALGQGPQFIFQYYEEEERQRGNFPDRFSGHQFPNYSSELNVNALLLGDSALYLCASSLVGVTGEETQYFGPGTRLLVL.

The chain uses TRBV7-3 and TRBJ2-3; D unresolved. The germline V and J ends were trimmed by 3 bases and 4 bases, with 8 bases remaining between them. Germline-derived CDR1 and CDR2 are SGHTA and FQGTGA. The CDR3 loop spans 13 amino acids. The CDR3, as DNA: TGTGCCAGCAGCTTTTCCAAGGCAGATACGCAGTATTTT. Translating gives CASSFSKADTQYF.